This T cell receptor (beta chain) originates from a study of shared clonotypes between healthy human individuals. Each PCR replicate run on unsorted PBMC took in around 300 ng DNA, some 28,000 T cell genomes. Sequencing of unsorted PBMC DNA was carried out using ten immunoSEQ deep assay plates. Original processing methods: In the immunoSEQ data, sequences were junction-only and lacked quality scores, so filtering differed. Repertoires were generated with immunoSEQ multiplex PCR, while TCRdb's copy carries only in-frame clones and drops some. Clonal size and the V and J genes are those of that table, whereas D and trimming came from the DNA. The data contain about 490,000 clones, 81% of them seen just once; the ten biggest clones take up over 9.5%. On this clone itself: The identical CDR3 is also encoded by other nucleotide sequences in the sample.

V was clipped by 5 bases and J by 4 bases; unmatched bases: 4. Germline CDR1 SGHAT, CDR2 FQNNGV. The CDR3 length is 14 residues. The sequence was obtained from a woman aged 40 to 50 in good health. Some clones in this sample may be carry-over from other donors' samples. The chain joins TRBV11-2 to TRBJ2-1; 8 nucleotides align to TRBD1. The sequenced material came from PBMCs. The CDR3 region has the DNA TGTGCCAGCAGCGTCACAGGGGGTTACAATGAGCAGTTCTTC. This encodes CASSVTGGYNEQFF.